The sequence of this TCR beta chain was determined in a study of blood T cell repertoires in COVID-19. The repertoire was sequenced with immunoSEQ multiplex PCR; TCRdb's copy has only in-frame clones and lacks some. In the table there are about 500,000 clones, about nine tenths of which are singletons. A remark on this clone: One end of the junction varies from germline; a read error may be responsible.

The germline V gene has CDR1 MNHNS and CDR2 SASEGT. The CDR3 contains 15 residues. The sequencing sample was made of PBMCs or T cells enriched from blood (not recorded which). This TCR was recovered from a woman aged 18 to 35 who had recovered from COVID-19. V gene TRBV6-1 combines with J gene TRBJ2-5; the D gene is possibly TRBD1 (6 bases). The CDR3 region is CASSENPDSQETQYF. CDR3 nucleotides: TGTGCCAGTAGTGAAAACCCGGACAGTCAAGAGACCCAGTACTTC.